The next 18 T cell receptor beta chains were all read from a single sample in a study of blood T cell repertoires in COVID-19. Repertoires were generated with immunoSEQ multiplex PCR, while TCRdb's copy carries only in-frame clones and drops some. This sample has 150,000 to 200,000 clones, with more than 75% found just once. The sequencing input was peripheral blood. The source of these receptors is a human donor in a cohort sampled during active COVID-19.

The CDR3 nucleotides are TGTGCCAGCTCACCACCTCAGGTGCCCCGGATTGAAGCTTTCTTT. Residues: CASSPPQVPRIEAFF. This sequence joins TRBV18 and TRBJ1-1; no clear D. Trimming stripped 0 bases from V and 7 bases from J, with 15 bases between. There are 15 residues in the CDR3. Looked up from germline, CDR1 is KGHSH and CDR2 is LQKENI.

V gene TRBV18 combines with J gene TRBJ1-2; weak D call: TRBD1 (5 bases). Trimming left V 3 bases short and J 8 bases short, with 13 bases between. The germline V gene has CDR1 KGHSH and CDR2 LQKENI. This CDR3 has 13 residues. The CDR3 DNA reads as TGTGCCAGCTCACCGACAGAAGGTTTCGGCTACACCTTC. It specifies CASSPTEGFGYTF.

This chain joins TRBV5-1 and TRBJ2-7; no reliable D call. The CDR3 consists of 14 residues. Trimming took 0 bases from V and 2 from J, leaving 9 bases between them. In germline, CDR1 is SGHRS, CDR2 YFSETQ. The CDR3, as DNA: TGCGCCAGCAGCTTGGCAGGCAGTACCTACGAGCAGTACTTC. This translates into CASSLAGSTYEQYF.

The chain's CDR3 is CASSSLGGANTEAFF. In nucleotides, the CDR3 is TGTGCCAGCAGTTCCCTCGGGGGGGCGAACACTGAAGCTTTCTTT. V and J are TRBV27 and TRBJ1-1; D is perhaps TRBD1 (6 bases). The length of the CDR3 is 15 residues. Deletions cut 4 bases from V and 1 base from J, with 13 bases between. CDR1 MNHEY and CDR2 SMNVEV come from the germline V gene (reference sequence).

The genes are TRBV28 and TRBJ1-4; possibly TRBD1 for D (6 bases). Germline CDR1 MDHEN, CDR2 SYDVKM. CDR3 size: 19 residues. Trimming took 5 bases from V and 3 from J, leaving 25 bases between them. CDR3 nucleotides: TGTGCCAGCAGTCCCGGAACAACGGACAGATTCGGGTCTAATGAAAAACTGTTTTTT. Residues: CASSPGTTDRFGSNEKLFF.

V gene TRBV27 combines with J gene TRBJ2-1; 9 bases map to TRBD1. The J segment lost 7 bases and the V segment lost 5 bases, leaving 9 bases of the junction unmatched. From germline, CDR1 is MNHEY and CDR2 SMNVEV (reference sequence). The CDR3 loop spans 15 amino acids. The DNA of the CDR3 is TGTGCCAGCAGTAACAGGGGGCAGGCCCAAAATGAGCAGTTCTTC. Its protein is CASSNRGQAQNEQFF.

J is TRBJ1-4 and V is TRBV4-3; the D gene is possibly TRBD1 (5 bases). CDR3 length: 16 residues. The V gene lost 0 bases and the J gene lost 8 bases, with 16 bases spanning the gap. The germline CDR1 and CDR2 sequences are LGHNA and YSLEER. The CDR3 coding sequence is TGCGCCAGCAGCCAAGATCAAGGGCGGAGGGGCGAAAAACTGTTTTTT. This translates into CASSQDQGRRGEKLFF.

The V call is TRBV9, the J call TRBJ2-5; 9 bases agree with TRBD1. CDR3 size: 15 residues. Losses at the gene ends were 0 bases for V and 7 bases for J; bases not matched to a gene: 7. The germline V gene encodes CDR1 SGDLS and CDR2 YYNGEE. The CDR3 nucleotides are TGTGCCAGCAGCGTAGAGGACAGGGGAGTTGGGACCCAGTACTTC. Amino acids: CASSVEDRGVGTQYF.

The rearrangement links TRBV6-4 to TRBJ2-1; TRBD2 matches 7 bases. The V and J ends lost 0 bases and 4 bases, in that order; junction bases with no gene match: 3. The CDR3 contains 15 residues. Germline loops: CDR1 MRHNA, CDR2 SNTAGT. CDR3 bases: TGTGCCAGCAGTGACTCAGTTAGCGGGTACAATGAGCAGTTCTTC. As protein: CASSDSVSGYNEQFF.

The chain employs TRBV18 and TRBJ1-4; a weak D match, TRBD1 (5 bases). V lost 1 base, J lost 3 bases, and 9 bases lay in between. The CDR3 is 15 amino acids. Per germline, CDR1 KGHSH and CDR2 LQKENI. The DNA of the CDR3 is TGTGCCAGCTCACCACAGGGGCCTTCTAATGAAAAACTGTTTTTT. Translated, it gives CASSPQGPSNEKLFF.

A single count supports this clone. V gene TRBV6-1 combines with J gene TRBJ2-7; 10 bases align to TRBD2. The CDR3 is made up of 15 amino acids. Germline V CDR1 and CDR2: MNHNS, SASEGT. The V segment lost 2 bases and the J segment 4 bases; nucleotides outside the gene matches: 5. CDR3 nucleotides: TGTGCCAGCAGTGAATGGACTAGCGGAGAATACGAGCAGTACTTC. It translates to CASSEWTSGEYEQYF.

The rearrangement links TRBV4-1 to TRBJ1-6; D may be TRBD1 (6 bases). The V end lost 0 bases, the J end lost 9 bases, and 18 bases lay between the germline ends. This CDR3 comprises 17 residues. CDR1 is MGHRA, CDR2 YSYEKL, per germline. The CDR3: CASSQDRKGGHGSPLHF. The DNA of the CDR3 is TGCGCCAGCAGCCAAGATCGGAAAGGGGGACACGGTTCACCCCTCCACTTT.

This chain joins TRBV4-3 and TRBJ2-3; D is unclear. Germline CDR1 reads LGHNA; CDR2 reads YSLEER. The CDR3 runs 14 residues. V was trimmed by 4 bases and J by 3 bases, leaving 11 bases between them. For the CDR3, the DNA is TGCGCCAGCAGCCGGCTAGTTTCTACAGATACGCAGTATTTT. Translating gives CASSRLVSTDTQYF.

The chain combines TRBV25-1 with TRBJ2-3, with TRBD1 identical over 7 bases. The CDR3 is made up of 15 amino acids. CDR1 and CDR2 (germline): MGHDK, SYGVNS. V trimming: 5 bases; J trimming: 3 bases; junction bases outside the gene matches: 8. CDR3 nucleotide sequence: TGTGCCAGCAGTAAAGGCCTACAGGGGACAGATACGCAGTATTTT. Its protein is CASSKGLQGTDTQYF.

The chain joins TRBV29-1 to TRBJ1-1; 7 positions agree with TRBD1. CDR1 SQVTM and CDR2 ANQGSEA come from the germline V gene. This CDR3 region has 12 residues. After removal of 6 bases from V and 5 bases from J, the junction contained 6 bases not matched to a gene. The CDR3 region is CSVHRGRTEAFF. In nucleotides, the CDR3 is TGCAGCGTCCACAGGGGTAGGACTGAAGCTTTCTTT.

This clone was found once. The J gene is TRBJ1-2, the V gene TRBV4-3; 7 bases map to TRBD1. J gave up 0 bases and V 0 bases, and 4 bases lay outside the gene matches. Germline V gene data show CDR1 as LGHNA and CDR2 as YSLEER. CDR3 size: 16 residues. CDR3 amino acids: CASSQDWTGANYGYTF. As DNA, the CDR3 is TGCGCCAGCAGCCAAGACTGGACAGGAGCTAACTATGGCTACACCTTC.

The V and J genes are TRBV18 and TRBJ1-4; D gene unclear. There are 14 residues in the CDR3. CDR1 KGHSH and CDR2 LQKENI come from the germline V gene. The V gene lost 3 bases and the J gene lost 6 bases, with 11 bases spanning the gap. The CDR3 DNA reads as TGTGCCAGCTCACCGACTTTGCTCGATGAAAAACTGTTTTTT. This gives the protein CASSPTLLDEKLFF.

The V and J genes are TRBV3-1 (or the pseudogene TRBV3-2) and TRBJ2-7; D is undetermined. Germline lookup yields CDR1 LGHDT and CDR2 YNNKEL (reference sequence). Trimming stripped 6 bases from V and 3 bases from J, with 9 bases between. The CDR3 is made up of 12 amino acids. The chain's CDR3 is CASRGRYYEQYF. For the CDR3, the DNA is TGTGCCAGCAGGGGCCGGTACTACGAGCAGTACTTC.